The 13 T cell receptor beta chains in this list originate from one sample, sequenced in a study of blood T cell repertoires in COVID-19. The data were produced by immunoSEQ multiplex PCR, yet TCRdb's version contains in-frame clones alone and is incomplete. The sample yields a few hundred thousand clones, just under 90% seen once. The source material was PBMCs or T cells enriched from blood (not recorded which). The source is a woman aged 45-60 years who had recovered from COVID-19.

This chain connects TRBV30 to TRBJ1-4; 7 bases match TRBD1. Germline V CDR1 and CDR2: GTSNPN, SVGIG (reference sequence). The CDR3 spans 15 residues. V shed 4 bases and J 7 bases; nucleotides not matched to a gene: 12. The CDR3 loop is CAWTPLGQRVEKLFF. CDR3 DNA: TGTGCCTGGACCCCCTTGGGACAGCGGGTTGAAAAACTGTTTTTT.

The genes are TRBV14 and TRBJ1-2; unclear D gene. The CDR3 length is 14 residues. Trimming removed 0 bases at V and 4 bases at J, with 9 bases between. Germline V gives CDR1 SGHDN, CDR2 FVKESK. In nucleotides, the CDR3 is TGTGCCAGCAGCCAAGAACGAGGGCCCTATGGCTACACCTTC. Translated: CASSQERGPYGYTF.

This rearrangement joins TRBV9 to TRBJ1-1; a weak D match, TRBD1 (5 bases). Germline CDR1 is SGDLS and CDR2 is YYNGEE. The length of the CDR3 is 13 residues. The V and J ends lost 0 bases and 7 bases respectively, with 10 bases between them. As DNA, the CDR3 is TGTGCCAGCAGCGTAGGTCTACAGGATGAAGCTTTCTTT. Its protein is CASSVGLQDEAFF.

J is TRBJ2-1 and V is TRBV29-1, with 12 bases aligning to TRBD2. The ends lost 7 bases at V and 9 bases at J; junction bases unmatched: 10. The CDR3 has 14 residues. The germline V gene encodes CDR1 SQVTM and CDR2 ANQGSEA. The CDR3 is CSAQLAGGRGEQFF. CDR3 sequence (DNA): TGCAGCGCTCAACTAGCGGGGGGCAGGGGTGAGCAGTTCTTC.

The J gene is TRBJ1-2, the V gene TRBV5-1, with TRBD1 as a possible D gene (5 bases). CDR3 length: 14 amino acids. Between the trimmed V and J ends, which lost 4 bases and 8 bases, there was a span of 18 bases. Germline V gives CDR1 SGHRS, CDR2 YFSETQ. In DNA form, the CDR3 reads TGCGCCAGCAGCGGAGGGGAGGTAGCTGAAGGCTACACCTTC. Amino acids: CASSGGEVAEGYTF.

This rearrangement joins TRBV28 to TRBJ1-5, with D possibly TRBD1 on 5 matching bases. The CDR3 extends over 13 amino acids. CDR1 and CDR2 from the germline V gene are MDHEN and SYDVKM. The V end was cut by 8 bases, the J end by 0 bases, with 8 bases between. CDR3: CASQGDSNQPQHF. For the CDR3, the DNA is TGTGCCAGCCAAGGGGATAGCAATCAGCCCCAGCATTTT.

The DNA of the CDR3 is TGCAGCGTCGACGGACAGGGGGGCGGCTACACCTTC. This encodes CSVDGQGGGYTF. The chain recombines TRBV29-1 with TRBJ1-2, with TRBD1 matching over 10 bases. Germline V CDR1 and CDR2: SQVTM, ANQGSEA. V lost 6 bases, J lost 8 bases, and 6 bases stayed unmatched. The CDR3 has 12 amino acids.

J is TRBJ2-2 and V is TRBV28; 9 bases are a match to TRBD1. This CDR3 comprises 17 residues. Germline V gene data show CDR1 as MDHEN and CDR2 as SYDVKM. V shed 3 bases and J 0 bases; nucleotides not matched to a gene: 5. CDR3 DNA sequence: TGTGCCAGCAGTTTGTACAGACAGGGGGCGAACACCGGGGAGCTGTTTTTT. This translates into CASSLYRQGANTGELFF.

The rearrangement joins TRBV4-1 to TRBJ2-7; no reliable D call. Trimming removed 3 bases at V and 4 bases at J, with 13 bases between. The CDR3 has 14 amino acids. Germline-derived CDR1 and CDR2 are MGHRA and YSYEKL. As DNA, the CDR3 is TGCGCCAGCAGCCATGTCGGTCTTTCTTACGAGCAGTACTTC. Its protein product is CASSHVGLSYEQYF.

This sequence joins TRBV7-9 and TRBJ1-2; 9 nucleotides line up with TRBD1. The germline gives CDR1 SEHNR, CDR2 FQNEAQ (reference sequence). The J segment lost 8 bases and the V segment lost 8 bases, leaving 15 bases of the junction unmatched. This CDR3 has 15 amino acids. In DNA, the CDR3 is TGTGCCAGCGAAACGGAAGGACAGGGGATGAGGGGCTACACCTTC. Protein: CASETEGQGMRGYTF.

A few counts support this clone. This chain links TRBV28 with TRBJ1-2; 7 bases line up with TRBD1. The ends lost 3 bases at V and 5 bases at J; junction bases unmatched: 6. The length of the CDR3 is 14 residues. CDR1 MDHEN and CDR2 SYDVKM come from the germline V gene. CDR3 sequence (DNA): TGTGCCAGCAGTTTCGGAGACAGGGTATATGGCTACACCTTC. This codes for CASSFGDRVYGYTF.

The V and J genes are TRBV25-1 and TRBJ1-6; TRBD1 matches at 9 bases. The germline V gene has CDR1 MGHDK and CDR2 SYGVNS. The V segment lost 6 bases and the J segment 14 bases; nucleotides outside the gene matches: 11. This CDR3 has 14 residues. The DNA for the CDR3 is TGTGCCAGCAGGCCGGGACAGGGACTCATCACCCTCCACTTT. As protein: CASRPGQGLITLHF.

The genes are TRBV7-2 and TRBJ2-1; D perhaps matches TRBD2 (6 bases). This CDR3 has 11 amino acids. V was trimmed by 7 bases and J by 9 bases, leaving 10 bases between them. From germline, CDR1 is SGHTA and CDR2 FQGNSA. This CDR3 is CASKRVAEQFF. The CDR3 nucleotides read TGTGCCAGCAAGCGGGTCGCTGAGCAGTTCTTC.